This T cell receptor (beta chain) was identified during a study of cytotoxic CD8 clonotypes in ibrutinib-treated CLL. In this sample, this clone turned up a few times. This CDR3 has 17 residues. V dropped 2 bases and J dropped 10; count of bases not matched to a gene: 9. Looked up from germline, CDR1 is LGHNA and CDR2 is YNFKEQ. The repertoire was sequenced with immunoSEQ multiplex PCR; TCRdb's copy has only in-frame clones and lacks some. The sample lists 50,000 to 60,000 clones; around four fifths were seen once. The sequence came from a human donor with chronic lymphocytic leukemia. Sample: PBMCs, taken after 24 months of ibrutinib treatment. The chain recombines TRBV4-2 with TRBJ2-1; TRBD2 matches at 15 bases. The CDR3 DNA reads as TGTGCCAGCAGCCAATTAAGGGGACTAGCGGGAGGACTAGAGCAGTTCTTC. Encoded protein: CASSQLRGLAGGLEQFF.